The clone carrying this TCR beta chain was detected a few times. What it binds is unknown. This sample is drawn from a study of cytomegalovirus exposure and HLA in healthy donors. Findings of the study overall: Researchers counted roughly 150 TCR beta chains as cytomegalovirus-associated.

This CDR3 has 15 residues. V was trimmed by 0 bases and J by 4 bases, leaving 8 bases between them. The V gene's germline CDR1 is SGHRS and CDR2 YFSETQ. It was with 60 Vbeta and 13 Jbeta primers that the PCR ran. Clones were read by immunoSEQ multiplex PCR, and TCRdb kept only the in-frame ones, dropping some. The table lists roughly 240,000 clones, about 85% of them singletons. The source of this sequence is a girl aged 2 to 10 in good health and CMV-seronegative. Material: PBMCs. The rearrangement joins TRBV5-1 to TRBJ1-6; possible D gene TRBD1, 6 bases. The CDR3 here is CASSLAGTYNSPLHF. The CDR3 DNA reads TGCGCCAGCAGCTTGGCCGGGACATATAATTCACCCCTCCACTTT.